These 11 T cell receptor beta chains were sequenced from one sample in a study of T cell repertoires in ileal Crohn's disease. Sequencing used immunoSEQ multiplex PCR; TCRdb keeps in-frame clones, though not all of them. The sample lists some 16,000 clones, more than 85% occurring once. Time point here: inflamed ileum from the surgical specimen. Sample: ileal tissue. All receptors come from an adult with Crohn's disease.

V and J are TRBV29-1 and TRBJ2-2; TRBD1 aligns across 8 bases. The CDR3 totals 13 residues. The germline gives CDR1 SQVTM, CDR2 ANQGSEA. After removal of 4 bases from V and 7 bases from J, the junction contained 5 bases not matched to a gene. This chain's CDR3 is CSVGDRGIGELFF. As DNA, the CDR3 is TGCAGCGTTGGAGACAGGGGAATCGGGGAGCTGTTTTTT.

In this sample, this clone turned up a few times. The CDR3 sequence is CASSGTGGLYGYTF. CDR3 bases: TGTGCCAGCAGCGGGACAGGGGGCCTCTATGGCTACACCTTC. V usage is TRBV11-2 and J usage is TRBJ1-2, with 12 nucleotides matching TRBD1. Germline trimming cut 5 bases from V and 4 bases from J; bases unmatched to any gene: 2. The CDR3 has 14 residues. The germline V gene encodes CDR1 SGHAT and CDR2 FQNNGV.

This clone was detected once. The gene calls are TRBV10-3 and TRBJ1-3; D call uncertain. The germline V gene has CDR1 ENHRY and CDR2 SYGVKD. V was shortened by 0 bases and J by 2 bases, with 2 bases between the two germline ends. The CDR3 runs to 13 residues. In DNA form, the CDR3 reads TGTGCCATCAGTGAGTCCCCTGGAAACACCATATATTTT. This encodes CAISESPGNTIYF.

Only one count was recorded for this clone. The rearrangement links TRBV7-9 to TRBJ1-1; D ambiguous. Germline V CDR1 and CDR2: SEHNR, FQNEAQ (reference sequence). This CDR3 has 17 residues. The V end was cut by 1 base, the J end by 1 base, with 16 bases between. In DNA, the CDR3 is TGTGCCAGCAGCTTAGGTTGGGCGGCCAGGAGGAACACTGAAGCTTTCTTT. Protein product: CASSLGWAARRNTEAFF.

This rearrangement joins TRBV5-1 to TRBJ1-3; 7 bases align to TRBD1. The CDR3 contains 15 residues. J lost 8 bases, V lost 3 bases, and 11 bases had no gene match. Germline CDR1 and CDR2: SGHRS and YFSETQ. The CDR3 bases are TGCGCCAGCAGCTCGGGACAGACAAACCTAGACACCATATATTTT. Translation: CASSSGQTNLDTIYF.

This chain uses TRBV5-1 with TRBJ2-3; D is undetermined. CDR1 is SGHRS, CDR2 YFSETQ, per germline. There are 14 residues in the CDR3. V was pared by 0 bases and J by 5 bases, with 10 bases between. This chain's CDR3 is CASSLDGREDTQYF. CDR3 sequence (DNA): TGCGCCAGCAGCTTGGACGGGCGCGAAGATACGCAGTATTTT.

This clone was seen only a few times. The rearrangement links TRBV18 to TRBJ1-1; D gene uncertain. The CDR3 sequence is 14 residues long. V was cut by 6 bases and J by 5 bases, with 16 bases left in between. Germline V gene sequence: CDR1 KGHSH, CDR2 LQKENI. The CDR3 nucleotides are TGTGCCAGCTCTAAGATCTCGCGGGATACTGAAGCTTTCTTT. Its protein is CASSKISRDTEAFF.

In DNA, the CDR3 is TGTGCCAGCAGGCGTCTCTCGACCCGGTCCACTGAAGCTTTCTTT. It encodes CASRRLSTRSTEAFF. The chain joins TRBV5-6 to TRBJ1-1; D not certain. Trimming left V 5 bases short and J 4 bases short, with 18 bases between. CDR3 length: 15 amino acids. Germline V gene sequence: CDR1 SGHDT, CDR2 YYEEEE.

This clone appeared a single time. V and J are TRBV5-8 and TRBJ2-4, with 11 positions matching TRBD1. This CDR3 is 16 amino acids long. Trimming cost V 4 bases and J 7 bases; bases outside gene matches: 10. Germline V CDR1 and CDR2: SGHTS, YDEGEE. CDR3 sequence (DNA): TGTGCCAGCAGCGAAAGGGACAGGGGGTGGGCGAACATTCAGTACTTC. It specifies CASSERDRGWANIQYF.

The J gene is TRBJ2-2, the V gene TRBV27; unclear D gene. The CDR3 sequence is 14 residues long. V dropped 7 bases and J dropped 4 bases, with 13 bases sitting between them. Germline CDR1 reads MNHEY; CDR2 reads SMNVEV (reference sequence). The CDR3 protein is CASTREVGTGELFF. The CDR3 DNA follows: TGTGCCAGCACCCGAGAGGTGGGCACCGGGGAGCTGTTTTTT.

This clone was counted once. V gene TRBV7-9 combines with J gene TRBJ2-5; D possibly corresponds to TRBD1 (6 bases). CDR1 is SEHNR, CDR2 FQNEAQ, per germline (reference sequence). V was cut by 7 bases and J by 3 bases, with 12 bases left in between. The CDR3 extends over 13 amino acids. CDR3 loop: CASTRWDKETQYF. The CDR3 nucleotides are TGTGCCAGCACCAGATGGGACAAAGAGACCCAGTACTTC.